The 24 T cell receptor beta chains below all came from one sample that was sequenced in a study of blood T cell repertoires in COVID-19. Repertoires were generated with immunoSEQ multiplex PCR, while TCRdb's copy carries only in-frame clones and drops some. The sample consists of 150,000 to 200,000 clones, roughly nine tenths of them appearing once. Sequencing was performed on peripheral blood. These receptors were collected from a man aged 70-80 years with active or convalescent COVID-19.

The V and J genes are TRBV12-3 or TRBV12-4 and TRBJ1-2; D not certain. The CDR3 totals 12 residues. The V and J ends lost 5 bases and 2 bases respectively, with 6 bases between them. CDR3 sequence (DNA): TGTGCCAGCAGTCCCAGAAACTATGGCTACACCTTC. Translation gives CASSPRNYGYTF.

This chain joins TRBV5-1 and TRBJ2-2; 10 bases are shared with TRBD1. There are 16 residues in the CDR3. Germline CDR1 is SGHRS and CDR2 is YFSETQ. The J segment lost 2 bases and the V segment lost 4 bases, leaving 5 bases of the junction unmatched. The CDR3 sequence: CASSNRDRGNTGELFF. The CDR3 DNA reads as TGCGCCAGCAGCAACCGGGACAGGGGAAACACCGGGGAGCTGTTTTTT.

This chain connects TRBV7-2 to TRBJ2-5, with a weak D call TRBD2 (5 bases). This CDR3 has 14 residues. The germline V gene has CDR1 SGHTA and CDR2 FQGNSA. V was trimmed by 5 bases and J by 4 bases, leaving 14 bases between them. CDR3 DNA: TGTGCCAGCAGCCAACCCCCGGGGAGAGAGACCCAGTACTTC. This translates into CASSQPPGRETQYF.

This chain links TRBV9 with TRBJ2-5; possible D gene TRBD2, 6 bases. Germline loops: CDR1 SGDLS, CDR2 YYNGEE. Trimming removed 0 bases at V and 0 bases at J, with 12 bases between. The CDR3 spans 16 residues. The CDR3 reads CASSVVAGSYQETQYF. The DNA of the CDR3 is TGTGCCAGCAGCGTAGTTGCGGGATCGTACCAAGAGACCCAGTACTTC.

V usage is TRBV28 and J usage is TRBJ2-7, with 11 bases matching TRBD2. CDR1 and CDR2 from the germline V gene are MDHEN and SYDVKM. V was clipped by 6 bases and J by 2 bases; unmatched bases: 6. There are 15 residues in the CDR3. CDR3 nucleotide sequence: TGTGCCAGCAGCCGAATGACTAGCGGGACCTACGAGCAGTACTTC. It is translated as CASSRMTSGTYEQYF.

The V and J genes are TRBV12-3 or TRBV12-4 and TRBJ1-1; tentatively, D is TRBD1 (6 bases). The CDR3 extends over 13 amino acids. Trimming pared 3 bases from V and 11 bases from J, leaving 16 bases between. The CDR3 bases are TGTGCCAGCAGTTTCCAAAAAGGGGGATCGGCTTTCTTT. This sequence encodes CASSFQKGGSAFF.

The chain recombines TRBV11-2 with TRBJ2-2; TRBD1 matches at 9 bases. The CDR3 is made up of 16 amino acids. Germline CDR1 SGHAT, CDR2 FQNNGV. Losses at the gene ends were 1 base for V and 6 bases for J; bases not matched to a gene: 6. The CDR3 sequence: CASSLVGTGRAGELFF. The DNA for the CDR3 is TGTGCCAGCAGCTTAGTCGGGACAGGGAGGGCCGGGGAGCTGTTTTTT.

The gene calls are TRBV10-3 and TRBJ1-2; 8 bases are shared with TRBD1. The CDR3 runs 16 residues. Germline assignment: CDR1 ENHRY and CDR2 SYGVKD. V shed 9 bases and J 6 bases; nucleotides not matched to a gene: 18. The CDR3 sequence is CAIQGSRTGRSDGYTF. CDR3 nucleotide sequence: TGTGCCATTCAGGGGTCGAGGACAGGGAGAAGTGATGGCTACACCTTC.

The V gene is TRBV9, the J gene TRBJ2-1; 7 bases are shared with TRBD2. The CDR3 is 15 amino acids. CDR1 is SGDLS, CDR2 YYNGEE, per germline. The V and J ends lost 4 bases and 1 base, in that order; junction bases with no gene match: 5. The CDR3 is CASSLLADSYNEQFF. DNA of the CDR3: TGTGCCAGCAGCCTCCTAGCGGATTCCTACAATGAGCAGTTCTTC.

This chain connects TRBV27 to TRBJ2-1; 8 nucleotides agree with TRBD2. Trimming removed 10 bases from V and 3 bases from J; junction bases left unmatched: 5. From germline, CDR1 is MNHEY and CDR2 SMNVEV (reference sequence). CDR3 length equals 13 residues. CDR3 nucleotides: TGTGCCACCCAGGGACTAGACTACAATGAGCAGTTCTTC. It codes for CATQGLDYNEQFF.

CDR3 sequence (DNA): TGTGCCAGCAGCTTGAGTTCTGGTAGCGGTGAACTAGCCAAAAACATTCAGTACTTC. Its translation is CASSLSSGSGELAKNIQYF. V usage is TRBV5-6 and J usage is TRBJ2-4, with a tentative D call TRBD2 (6 bases). The CDR3 length is 19 residues. The ends were cut back, 1 base at V and 0 bases at J, with 20 bases in the middle. Germline CDR1 SGHDT, CDR2 YYEEEE.

V and J are TRBV5-5 and TRBJ2-7, with D possibly TRBD2 on 5 matching bases. CDR1 is SGHKS and CDR2 is YYEKEE in the germline V gene (reference sequence). This CDR3 is built from 13 residues. V gave up 0 bases and J gave up 3 bases, with 7 bases separating them. DNA for the CDR3: TGTGCCAGCAGCTTGGGAGGGTTCTACGAGCAGTACTTC. It codes for CASSLGGFYEQYF. The variable domain in full, completed from reference TRBV5-5 and TRBJ2-7, reads DAGVTQSPTHLIKTRGQQVTLRCSPISGHKSVSWYQQVLGQGPQFIFQYYEKEERGRGNFPDRFSARQFPNYSSELNVNALLLGDSALYLCASSLGGFYEQYFGPGTRLTVT.

The chain recombines TRBV15 with TRBJ1-2; tentatively, D is TRBD1 (6 bases). The CDR3 extends over 15 amino acids. V lost 4 bases and J lost 8, with 20 bases in between. In germline, CDR1 is LNHNV, CDR2 YYDKDF (reference sequence). The CDR3 protein is CATSTPGQRSKGYTF. The CDR3 DNA is TGTGCCACCAGCACCCCTGGACAGAGGAGTAAAGGCTACACCTTC. Using reference TRBV15 and TRBJ1-2 for the parts outside the CDR3, the full variable domain is DAMVIQNPRYQVTQFGKPVTLSCSQTLNHNVMYWYQQKSSQAPKLLFHYYDKDFNNEADTPDNFQSRRPNTSFCFLDIRSPGLGDTAMYLCATSTPGQRSKGYTFGSGTRLTVV.

This rearrangement joins TRBV7-2 to TRBJ1-2, with D possibly matching TRBD1 (5 bases). The CDR3 spans 13 residues. Looked up from germline, CDR1 is SGHTA and CDR2 is FQGNSA. Trimming removed 3 bases from V and 13 bases from J, with 18 bases in between. In nucleotides, the CDR3 is TGTGCCAGCAGCTTCCCTCAAGGAGGGGCGGGCACCTTC. Amino acid sequence: CASSFPQGGAGTF.

V gene TRBV2 combines with J gene TRBJ1-3; a possible D gene is TRBD1 (6 bases). V was shortened by 6 bases and J by 0 bases, with 6 bases between the two germline ends. The CDR3 consists of 13 residues. Germline V CDR1 and CDR2: SNHLY, FYNNEI. CDR3 loop: CASRDSSGNTIYF. The CDR3 region has the DNA TGTGCCAGCAGGGACAGCTCTGGAAACACCATATATTTT. The variable domain in full, completed from reference TRBV2 and TRBJ1-3, reads EPEVTQTPSHQVTQMGQEVILRCVPISNHLYFYWYRQILGQKVEFLVSFYNNEISEKSEIFDDQFSVERPDGSNFTLKIRSTKLEDSAMYFCASRDSSGNTIYFGEGSWLTVV.

V is TRBV14 and J is TRBJ2-5, with no clear D. The CDR3 sequence is 15 residues long. Trimming took 1 base from V and 5 from J, leaving 14 bases between them. From germline, CDR1 is SGHDN and CDR2 FVKESK. This CDR3 is CASSQALGRSETQYF. The CDR3 coding sequence is TGTGCCAGCAGCCAAGCCCTCGGTCGGTCGGAGACCCAGTACTTC. The full variable domain, with the rest looked up from reference TRBV14 and TRBJ2-5, is EAGVTQFPSHSVIEKGQTVTLRCDPISGHDNLYWYRRVMGKEIKFLLHFVKESKQDESGMPNNRFLAERTGGTYSTLKVQPAELEDSGVYFCASSQALGRSETQYFGPGTRLLVL.

Only one count was recorded for this clone. The genes are TRBV2 and TRBJ2-5; D call uncertain. The CDR3 is 11 residues long. V was shortened by 6 bases and J by 2 bases, with 4 bases between the two germline ends. Per the germline V gene, CDR1 is SNHLY and CDR2 is FYNNEI. In nucleotides, the CDR3 is TGTGCCAGCAGGAGACAAGAGACCCAGTACTTC. This encodes CASRRQETQYF. The variable domain in full, with the rest retrieved from reference TRBV2 and TRBJ2-5, is EPEVTQTPSHQVTQMGQEVILRCVPISNHLYFYWYRQILGQKVEFLVSFYNNEISEKSEIFDDQFSVERPDGSNFTLKIRSTKLEDSAMYFCASRRQETQYFGPGTRLLVL.

V gene TRBV28 combines with J gene TRBJ2-7; D ambiguous. The V gene's germline CDR1 is MDHEN and CDR2 SYDVKM. Trimming took 6 bases from V and 4 from J, leaving 16 bases between them. This CDR3 has 14 residues. CDR3 region: CASSQPERMYEQYF. CDR3 DNA: TGTGCCAGCAGCCAACCGGAGAGGATGTACGAGCAGTACTTC.

The CDR3 bases are TGTGCCTGGAGGGGGACAGGGACAAATCAGCCCCAGCATTTT. Protein sequence: CAWRGTGTNQPQHF. This sequence joins TRBV30 and TRBJ1-5; 9 positions agree with TRBD1. The junction had 4 bases not matched to a gene; V was cut back by 3 bases and J by 4 bases. This CDR3 comprises 14 residues. CDR1 and CDR2 (germline): GTSNPN, SVGIG (reference sequence).

The chain combines TRBV3-1 (or the pseudogene TRBV3-2) with TRBJ2-1, with D possibly matching TRBD2 (5 bases). Deletions cut 0 bases from V and 2 bases from J, with 11 bases between. Germline V gene sequence: CDR1 LGHDT, CDR2 YNNKEL (reference sequence). The CDR3 is 16 residues long. CDR3: CASSQEGLAPYNEQFF. DNA of the CDR3: TGTGCCAGCAGCCAAGAGGGCCTAGCACCCTACAATGAGCAGTTCTTC.

The count of this clone is one. CDR3: CASSLFGQGFPTEAFF. The CDR3 region has the DNA TGTGCCAGCAGCTTGTTTGGACAGGGGTTTCCCACTGAAGCTTTCTTT. The V and J genes are TRBV5-5 and TRBJ1-1; 9 nucleotides match TRBD1. The CDR3 is 16 amino acids. Germline-derived CDR1 and CDR2 are SGHKS and YYEKEE (reference sequence). The ends lost 1 base at V and 4 bases at J; junction bases unmatched: 8.

This clone has just one count. CDR3 sequence: CASSSRDSNQPQHF. DNA of the CDR3: TGTGCCAGCAGTTCGAGGGATAGCAATCAGCCCCAGCATTTT. The gene calls are TRBV6-2 or TRBV6-3 and TRBJ1-5; no reliable D call. Germline loops: CDR1 MNHEY, CDR2 SVGEGT. The CDR3 totals 14 residues. The ends were cut back, 4 bases at V and 0 bases at J, with 7 bases in the middle.

The chain uses TRBV21-1 and TRBJ1-4; the table gives TRBD1 as D, unverified against the DNA. TRBV21-1 counts as a pseudogene. The CDR3 contains 15 residues. The CDR3 sequence: CASTHGSAGGEKLFF. The CDR3 DNA sequence: TGTGCCAGCACCCACGGATCGGCAGGGGGTGAAAAACTGTTTTTT.

This clone was counted only a few times. J is TRBJ2-2 and V is TRBV15, with 9 bases identical to TRBD2. V shed 9 bases and J 5 bases; nucleotides not matched to a gene: 7. This CDR3 is built from 14 residues. Germline V CDR1 and CDR2: LNHNV, YYDKDF (reference sequence). The DNA of the CDR3 is TGTGCCACGAGGAGCGGGGGGTCAACCGGGGAGCTGTTTTTT. The encoded protein is CATRSGGSTGELFF.